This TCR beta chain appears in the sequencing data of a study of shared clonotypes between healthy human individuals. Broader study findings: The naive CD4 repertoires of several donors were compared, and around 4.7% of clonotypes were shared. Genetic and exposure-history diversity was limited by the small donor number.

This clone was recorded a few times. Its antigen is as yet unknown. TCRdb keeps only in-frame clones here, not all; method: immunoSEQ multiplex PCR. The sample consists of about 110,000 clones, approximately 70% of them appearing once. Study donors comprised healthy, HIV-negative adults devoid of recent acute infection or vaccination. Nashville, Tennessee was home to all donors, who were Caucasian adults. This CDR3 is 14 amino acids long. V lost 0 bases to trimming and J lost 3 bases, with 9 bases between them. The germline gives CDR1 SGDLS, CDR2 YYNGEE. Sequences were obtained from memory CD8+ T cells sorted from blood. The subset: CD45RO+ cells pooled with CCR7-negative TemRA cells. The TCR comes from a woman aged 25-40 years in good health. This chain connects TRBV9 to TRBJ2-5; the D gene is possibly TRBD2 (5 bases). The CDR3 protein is CASSVGGSEETQYF. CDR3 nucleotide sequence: TGTGCCAGCAGCGTAGGTGGTAGCGAAGAGACCCAGTACTTC.